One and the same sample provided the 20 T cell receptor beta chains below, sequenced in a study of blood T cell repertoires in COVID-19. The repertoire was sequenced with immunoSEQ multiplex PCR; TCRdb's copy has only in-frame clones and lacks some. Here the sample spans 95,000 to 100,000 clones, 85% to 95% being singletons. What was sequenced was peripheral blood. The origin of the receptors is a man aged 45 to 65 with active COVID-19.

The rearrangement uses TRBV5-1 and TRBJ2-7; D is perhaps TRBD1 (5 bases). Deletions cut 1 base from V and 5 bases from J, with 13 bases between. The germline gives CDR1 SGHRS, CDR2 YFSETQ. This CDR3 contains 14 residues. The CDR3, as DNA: TGCGCCAGCAGCTTGCAACCCCCAGGGCACGAGCAGTACTTC. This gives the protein CASSLQPPGHEQYF.

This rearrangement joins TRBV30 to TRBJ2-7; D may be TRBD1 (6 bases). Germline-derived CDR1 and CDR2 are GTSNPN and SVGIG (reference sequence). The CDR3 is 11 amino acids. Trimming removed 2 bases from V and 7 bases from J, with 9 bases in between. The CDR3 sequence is CAWSIGGEQYF. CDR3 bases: TGTGCCTGGAGTATAGGGGGAGAGCAGTACTTC.

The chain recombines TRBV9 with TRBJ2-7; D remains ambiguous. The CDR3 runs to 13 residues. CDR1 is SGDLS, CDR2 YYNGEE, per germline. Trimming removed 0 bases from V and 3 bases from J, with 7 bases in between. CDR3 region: CASSVELNYEQYF. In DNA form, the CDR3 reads TGTGCCAGCAGCGTAGAACTGAACTACGAGCAGTACTTC.

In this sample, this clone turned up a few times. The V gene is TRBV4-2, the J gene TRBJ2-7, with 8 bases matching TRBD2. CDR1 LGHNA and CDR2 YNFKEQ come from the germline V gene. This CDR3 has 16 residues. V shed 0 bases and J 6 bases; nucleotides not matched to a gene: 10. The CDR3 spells CASSQDPSGRLPEQYF. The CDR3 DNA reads TGTGCCAGCAGCCAAGATCCCAGCGGGAGACTCCCCGAGCAGTACTTC.

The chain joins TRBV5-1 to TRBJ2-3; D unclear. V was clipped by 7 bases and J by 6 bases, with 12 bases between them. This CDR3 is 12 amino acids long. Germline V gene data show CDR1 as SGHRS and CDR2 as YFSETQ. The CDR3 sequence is CASGHDFDTQYF. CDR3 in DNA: TGCGCCAGCGGCCATGACTTTGATACGCAGTATTTT. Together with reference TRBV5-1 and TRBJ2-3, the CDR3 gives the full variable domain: KAGVTQTPRYLIKTRGQQVTLSCSPISGHRSVSWYQQTPGQGLQFLFEYFSETQRNKGNFPGRFSGRQFSNSRSEMNVSTLELGDSALYLCASGHDFDTQYFGPGTRLTVL.

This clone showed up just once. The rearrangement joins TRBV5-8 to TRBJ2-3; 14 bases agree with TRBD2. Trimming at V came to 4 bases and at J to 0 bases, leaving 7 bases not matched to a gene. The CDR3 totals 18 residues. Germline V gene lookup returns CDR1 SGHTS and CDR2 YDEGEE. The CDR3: CASSHGTSGSSSTDTQYF. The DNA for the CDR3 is TGTGCCAGCAGCCACGGGACTAGCGGGAGCTCTAGCACAGATACGCAGTATTTT.

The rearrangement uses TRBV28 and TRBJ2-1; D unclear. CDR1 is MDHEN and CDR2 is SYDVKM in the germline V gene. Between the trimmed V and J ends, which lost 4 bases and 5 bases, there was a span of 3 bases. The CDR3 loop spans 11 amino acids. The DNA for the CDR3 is TGTGCCAGCAGTTCTAACAATGAGCAGTTCTTC. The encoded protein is CASSSNNEQFF.

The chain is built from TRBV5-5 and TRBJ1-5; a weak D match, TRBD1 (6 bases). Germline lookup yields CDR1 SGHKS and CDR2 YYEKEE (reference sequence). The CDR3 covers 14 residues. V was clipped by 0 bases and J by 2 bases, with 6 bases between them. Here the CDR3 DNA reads TGTGCCAGCAGCTTGGCAGGGGGCAATCAGCCCCAGCATTTT. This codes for CASSLAGGNQPQHF.

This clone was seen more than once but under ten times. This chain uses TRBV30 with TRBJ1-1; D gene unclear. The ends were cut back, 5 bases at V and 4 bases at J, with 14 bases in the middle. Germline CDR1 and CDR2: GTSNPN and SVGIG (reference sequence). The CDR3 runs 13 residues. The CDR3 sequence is CAWSPDRITEAFF. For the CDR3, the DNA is TGTGCCTGGTCCCCCGATAGAATCACTGAAGCTTTCTTT.

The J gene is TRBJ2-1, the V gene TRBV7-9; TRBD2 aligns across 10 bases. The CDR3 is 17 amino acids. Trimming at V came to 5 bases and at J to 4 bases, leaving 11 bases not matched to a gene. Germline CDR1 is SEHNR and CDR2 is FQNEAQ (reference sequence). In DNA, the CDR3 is TGTGCCAGCAGCCCCGGGACTAGCGAGAGGGGGTACAATGAGCAGTTCTTC. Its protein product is CASSPGTSERGYNEQFF.

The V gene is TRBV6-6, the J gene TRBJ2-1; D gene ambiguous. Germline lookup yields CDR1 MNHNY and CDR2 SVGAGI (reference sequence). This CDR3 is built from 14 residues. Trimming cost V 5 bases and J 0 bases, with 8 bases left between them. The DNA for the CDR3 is TGTGCCAGCAGTAACCCTAGCTCCTACAATGAGCAGTTCTTC. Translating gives CASSNPSSYNEQFF.

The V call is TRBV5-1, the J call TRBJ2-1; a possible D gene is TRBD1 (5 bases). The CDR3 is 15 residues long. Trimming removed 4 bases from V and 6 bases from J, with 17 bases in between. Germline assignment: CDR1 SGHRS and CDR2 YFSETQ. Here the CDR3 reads CASSPQGRGANEQFF. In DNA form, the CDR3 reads TGCGCCAGCAGCCCGCAGGGCCGAGGTGCCAATGAGCAGTTCTTC.

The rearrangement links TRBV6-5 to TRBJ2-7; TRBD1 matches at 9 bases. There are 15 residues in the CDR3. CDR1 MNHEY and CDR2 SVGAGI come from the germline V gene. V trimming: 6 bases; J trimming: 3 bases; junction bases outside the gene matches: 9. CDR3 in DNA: TGTGCCAGCAGCGACGACAGGGGGGGCGACTACGAGCAGTACTTC. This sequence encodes CASSDDRGGDYEQYF.

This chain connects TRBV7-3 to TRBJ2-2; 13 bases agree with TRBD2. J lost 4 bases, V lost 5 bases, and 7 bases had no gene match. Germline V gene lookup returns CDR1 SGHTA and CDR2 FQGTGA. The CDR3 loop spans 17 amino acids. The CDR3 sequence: CASSVTLAGGTTGELFF. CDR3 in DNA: TGTGCCAGCAGCGTGACACTAGCGGGAGGGACCACCGGGGAGCTGTTTTTT.

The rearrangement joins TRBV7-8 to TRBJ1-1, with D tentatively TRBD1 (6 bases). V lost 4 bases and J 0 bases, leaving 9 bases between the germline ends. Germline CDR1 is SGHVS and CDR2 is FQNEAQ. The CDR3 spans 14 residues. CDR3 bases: TGTGCCAGCAGCTCCTCAGGGGTGAACACTGAAGCTTTCTTT. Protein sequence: CASSSSGVNTEAFF.

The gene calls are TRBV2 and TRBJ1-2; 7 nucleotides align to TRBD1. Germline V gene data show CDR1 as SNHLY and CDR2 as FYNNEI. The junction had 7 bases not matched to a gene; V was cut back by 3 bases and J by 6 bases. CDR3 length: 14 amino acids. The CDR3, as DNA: TGTGCCAGCAGTGAGTTGACAGGGAGAGATGGCTACACCTTC. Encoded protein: CASSELTGRDGYTF.

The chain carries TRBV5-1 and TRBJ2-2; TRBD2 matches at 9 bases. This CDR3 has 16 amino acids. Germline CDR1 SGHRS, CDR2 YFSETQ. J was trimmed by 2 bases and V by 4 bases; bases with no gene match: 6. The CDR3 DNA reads TGCGCCAGCAGCAGAAGACTAGCGGCTAACACCGGGGAGCTGTTTTTT. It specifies CASSRRLAANTGELFF.

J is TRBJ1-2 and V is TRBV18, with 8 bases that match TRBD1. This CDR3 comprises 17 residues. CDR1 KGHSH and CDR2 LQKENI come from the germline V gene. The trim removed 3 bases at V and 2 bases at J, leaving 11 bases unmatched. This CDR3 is CASSPFSSGGSNYGYTF. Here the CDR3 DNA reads TGTGCCAGCTCACCGTTTTCCTCAGGGGGCTCGAACTATGGCTACACCTTC.

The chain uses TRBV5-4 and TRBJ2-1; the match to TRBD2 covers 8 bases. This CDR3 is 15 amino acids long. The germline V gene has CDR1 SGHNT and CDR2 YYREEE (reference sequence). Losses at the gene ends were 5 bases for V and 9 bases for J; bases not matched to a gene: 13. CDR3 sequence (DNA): TGTGCCAGCAGGGGTGGTGGGCGGGAGGTTTCTGAGCAGTTCTTC. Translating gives CASRGGGREVSEQFF.

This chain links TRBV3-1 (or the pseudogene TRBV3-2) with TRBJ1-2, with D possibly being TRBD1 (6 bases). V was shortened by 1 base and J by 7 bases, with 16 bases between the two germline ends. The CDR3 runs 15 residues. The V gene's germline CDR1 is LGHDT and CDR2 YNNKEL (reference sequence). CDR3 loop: CASSQVMDSAFGYTF. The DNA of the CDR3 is TGTGCCAGCAGCCAAGTTATGGACAGCGCTTTTGGCTACACCTTC.